This T cell receptor (beta chain) came from a study of PD-L1 blockade in urothelial cancer. Profiled with immunoSEQ multiplex PCR; TCRdb holds only in-frame clones, not every one. Of fewer than 40,000 clones in the sample, approximately 90% were seen once. The CDR3 has 17 amino acids. The source was PBMCs, collected around atezolizumab (anti-PD-L1) treatment. The gene calls are TRBV1 and TRBJ2-5; the listed D gene, TRBD1, was not tested against the DNA. TRBV1 counts as a pseudogene. The TCR was taken from a man between 65 and 85 years old with urothelial cancer. This chain's CDR3 is CTSSQVLRDSPRETQYF. The CDR3 region has the DNA TGCACCAGCAGCCAAGTCCTCAGGGACAGCCCTCGGGAGACCCAGTACTTC.